Listed here are 26 T cell receptor beta chains from one sample, sequenced in a study of CD8 T cells in Susac syndrome. Random-hexamer reverse transcription was applied to roughly 0.5 to 1 ug RNA. TCRdb used MiXCR to reprocess the immunoSEQ multiplex PCR reads, holding one entry per CDR3 protein. The profile shows more than 130,000 distinct CDR3 sequences, 90% to 95% of them singletons. Sample: CD8+ T cells from PBMCs. The receptors derive from a human donor in good health.

The chain recombines TRBV20-1 with TRBJ2-1; maybe TRBD2 (6 bases). From germline, CDR1 is DFQATT and CDR2 SNEGSKA (reference sequence). V was pared by 5 bases and J by 4 bases, with 15 bases between. The CDR3 has 14 residues. CDR3 loop: CSARPDYRYNEQFF. The CDR3 coding sequence is TGCAGTGCTCGACCGGACTACCGGTACAATGAGCAGTTCTTC.

The rearrangement links TRBV29-1 to TRBJ2-7, with D perhaps matching TRBD2 (6 bases). The CDR3 extends over 12 amino acids. The V gene lost 4 bases and the J gene lost 5 bases, with 12 bases spanning the gap. Germline loops: CDR1 SQVTM, CDR2 ANQGSEA. The CDR3 bases are TGCAGCGTTGTTCGCGGGGTCCACGAGCAGTACTTC. This encodes CSVVRGVHEQYF.

The V call is TRBV15, the J call TRBJ2-1; D remains unclear. Looked up from germline, CDR1 is LNHNV and CDR2 is YYDKDF (reference sequence). The CDR3 sequence is 16 residues long. V gave up 4 bases and J gave up 5 bases, with 18 bases separating them. The CDR3 DNA follows: TGTGCCACCAGCATGCGGCCTGAGACAATGAACAATGAGCAGTTCTTC. Its protein product is CATSMRPETMNNEQFF.

The V call is TRBV7-9, the J call TRBJ2-5; tentative D call: TRBD1 (6 bases). Trimming took 2 bases from V and 5 from J, leaving 21 bases between them. The CDR3 runs to 17 residues. Per germline, CDR1 SEHNR and CDR2 FQNEAQ (reference sequence). This CDR3 reads CASSLPDRSAASETQYF. The CDR3 DNA reads TGTGCCAGCAGCTTACCAGACAGGTCGGCGGCATCGGAGACCCAGTACTTC.

V and J are TRBV7-9 and TRBJ1-3; a weak D match, TRBD1 (6 bases). CDR1 is SEHNR and CDR2 is FQNEAQ in the germline V gene (reference sequence). The CDR3 has 17 amino acids. V lost 5 bases, J lost 4 bases, and 21 bases lay in between. The CDR3 sequence is CASSPPEGVKAGNTIYF. The CDR3 nucleotides read TGTGCCAGCAGCCCCCCGGAGGGGGTAAAGGCGGGAAACACCATATATTTT. Full variable domain (remainder filled in from reference TRBV7-9 and TRBJ1-3): DTGVSQNPRHKITKRGQNVTFRCDPISEHNRLYWYRQTLGQGPEFLTYFQNEAQLEKSRLLSDRFSAERPKGSFSTLEIQRTEQGDSAMYLCASSPPEGVKAGNTIYFGEGSWLTVV.

This clonotype was recorded once. J is TRBJ2-1 and V is TRBV7-9; either TRBD1 or TRBD2 may supply D (6 bases each). Trimming took off 5 bases at V and 6 bases at J, with 17 bases between the two ends. The CDR3 runs to 15 residues. From germline, CDR1 is SEHNR and CDR2 FQNEAQ (reference sequence). The CDR3 DNA sequence: TGTGCCAGCAGCCTCGGGGAGCCGGGGGCCAATGAGCAGTTCTTC. Translating gives CASSLGEPGANEQFF.

CDR3 sequence (DNA): TGCAGTGCTAGCCCGGTGAACACTGAAGCTTTCTTT. Amino acid sequence: CSASPVNTEAFF. This chain connects TRBV20-1 to TRBJ1-1; D not resolved. Germline V gene data show CDR1 as DFQATT and CDR2 as SNEGSKA (reference sequence). Trimming left V 3 bases short and J 0 bases short, with 5 bases between. This CDR3 spans 12 amino acids.

The CDR3 DNA sequence: TGTGCCAGCAGCCGAAGACAGGCGGCCTTCTACGAGCAGTACTTC. Amino acid sequence: CASSRRQAAFYEQYF. The chain uses TRBV14 and TRBJ2-7; TRBD1 might be the D (6 bases). The germline CDR1 and CDR2 sequences are SGHDN and FVKESK. Trimming removed 4 bases at V and 3 bases at J, with 16 bases between. This CDR3 has 15 amino acids.

V usage is TRBV7-9 and J usage is TRBJ2-5; D call uncertain. CDR3 length equals 12 residues. CDR1 SEHNR and CDR2 FQNEAQ come from the germline V gene (reference sequence). The V end was cut by 6 bases, the J end by 2 bases, with 7 bases between. The CDR3: CASRVVQETQYF. CDR3 coding DNA: TGTGCCAGCAGGGTAGTACAAGAGACCCAGTACTTC.

The chain carries TRBV28 and TRBJ2-2; maybe TRBD2 (6 bases). V lost 4 bases to trimming and J lost 6 bases, with 6 bases between them. Germline-derived CDR1 and CDR2 are MDHEN and SYDVKM. The CDR3 is 12 residues long. CDR3 nucleotides: TGTGCCAGCAGTTGGAGGGCCGGGGAGCTGTTTTTT. Translating gives CASSWRAGELFF.

This chain joins TRBV4-3 and TRBJ2-7; TRBD2 aligns across 10 bases. This CDR3 is 17 amino acids long. The germline V gene has CDR1 LGHNA and CDR2 YSLEER. J lost 3 bases, V lost 0 bases, and 8 bases had no gene match. In DNA, the CDR3 is TGCGCCAGCAGCCAAGAGAAGGGGGCTAGCGGGGGCTACGAGCAGTACTTC. Its protein is CASSQEKGASGGYEQYF.

The gene calls are TRBV24-1 and TRBJ2-2; 8 bases are a match to TRBD2. The length of the CDR3 is 14 residues. V lost 11 bases, J lost 0 bases, and 4 bases stayed unmatched. Germline V gene sequence: CDR1 KGHDR, CDR2 SFDVKD. The chain's CDR3 is CAILAGTNTGELFF. DNA of the CDR3: TGTGCCATCCTAGCGGGCACGAACACCGGGGAGCTGTTTTTT.

This rearrangement joins TRBV7-8 to TRBJ2-7, with TRBD1 matching over 7 bases. The CDR3 totals 14 residues. The junction had 9 bases not matched to a gene; V was cut back by 4 bases and J by 6 bases. Per the germline V gene, CDR1 is SGHVS and CDR2 is FQNEAQ. CDR3 residues: CASSSPGQKFEQYF. The CDR3 DNA follows: TGTGCCAGCAGCTCTCCGGGACAGAAATTCGAGCAGTACTTC.

The chain joins TRBV20-1 to TRBJ2-1; D gene ambiguous. The V end lost 2 bases, the J end lost 8 bases, and 16 bases lay between the germline ends. This CDR3 is 14 amino acids long. Germline loops: CDR1 DFQATT, CDR2 SNEGSKA (reference sequence). This CDR3 is CSARRLVLGDEQFF. As DNA, the CDR3 is TGCAGTGCTAGACGTCTAGTCCTGGGCGATGAGCAGTTCTTC.

The DNA of the CDR3 is TGTGCCAGCATTACGGGGGGTAGCGGGACATCCTACGAGCAGTACTTC. Residues: CASITGGSGTSYEQYF. The chain combines TRBV21-1 with TRBJ2-7; TRBD2, the D gene given by the table, was not confirmed from the DNA. TRBV21-1 is tagged as a pseudogene. This CDR3 is built from 16 residues.

The chain recombines TRBV18 with TRBJ2-3; D is possibly TRBD1 (5 bases). Trimming removed 5 bases at V and 6 bases at J, with 12 bases between. In germline, CDR1 is KGHSH, CDR2 LQKENI. This CDR3 has 13 residues. The chain's CDR3 is CASSFTGSDTQYF. In DNA, the CDR3 is TGTGCCAGCTCATTCACAGGTAGTGATACGCAGTATTTT.

The chain couples TRBV4-1 to TRBJ2-7, with 10 bases identical to TRBD2. The germline V gene encodes CDR1 MGHRA and CDR2 YSYEKL. The CDR3 contains 15 residues. V lost 0 bases and J lost 3; bases outside the gene matches: 2. This chain's CDR3 is CASSQDGTSDYEQYF. The DNA of the CDR3 is TGCGCCAGCAGCCAAGATGGGACTAGCGACTACGAGCAGTACTTC.

The chain has TRBV20-1 and TRBJ2-1, with 10 positions matching TRBD2. Germline V gives CDR1 DFQATT, CDR2 SNEGSKA (reference sequence). Trimming removed 5 bases from V and 4 bases from J; junction bases left unmatched: 5. The CDR3 contains 14 residues. CDR3 region: CSAPGLASYNEQFF. The CDR3, as DNA: TGCAGTGCTCCGGGACTAGCGTCATACAATGAGCAGTTCTTC.

The chain combines TRBV7-9 with TRBJ2-1; 7 nucleotides agree with TRBD1. V shed 7 bases and J 8 bases; nucleotides not matched to a gene: 2. Germline V CDR1 and CDR2: SEHNR, FQNEAQ (reference sequence). The CDR3 has 11 amino acids. The CDR3 coding sequence is TGTGCCAGCACCAGGGGGTATGAGCAGTTCTTC. Translation: CASTRGYEQFF.

The genes are TRBV29-1 and TRBJ2-5, with D unresolved. V lost 5 bases, J lost 0 bases, and 7 bases lay in between. Germline loops: CDR1 SQVTM, CDR2 ANQGSEA. The CDR3 extends over 12 amino acids. The DNA of the CDR3 is TGCAGCGTTATACACAACCAAGAGACCCAGTACTTC. As protein: CSVIHNQETQYF.

The CDR3 sequence is CASSPGTSGPYEQYF. The CDR3 DNA follows: TGTGCCAGCAGCCCTGGGACTAGCGGACCCTACGAGCAGTACTTC. The chain is built from TRBV28 and TRBJ2-7; TRBD2 matches 11 bases. The V gene's germline CDR1 is MDHEN and CDR2 SYDVKM. Germline trimming cut 6 bases from V and 2 bases from J; bases unmatched to any gene: 6. This CDR3 is 15 amino acids long.

The genes are TRBV11-3 and TRBJ2-1, with TRBD1 matching 7 bases. The V and J ends lost 8 bases and 5 bases, in that order; junction bases with no gene match: 6. The CDR3 spans 13 residues. Germline loops: CDR1 SGHNT, CDR2 YENEEA. The CDR3 is CASCGQGDNEQFF. DNA for the CDR3: TGTGCCAGCTGCGGTCAGGGGGACAATGAGCAGTTCTTC.

This clonotype was found once. The chain is built from TRBV6-1 and TRBJ2-2, with 16 bases aligning to TRBD2. The CDR3 is made up of 17 amino acids. V shed 3 bases and J 5 bases; nucleotides not matched to a gene: 3. Per germline, CDR1 MNHNS and CDR2 SASEGT. CDR3 protein: CASSEGLAGGITGELFF. CDR3 sequence (DNA): TGTGCCAGCAGTGAGGGACTAGCGGGAGGGATAACCGGGGAGCTGTTTTTT.

This rearrangement joins TRBV27 to TRBJ2-7; D unclear. Deletions cut 5 bases from V and 6 bases from J, with 17 bases between. CDR1 is MNHEY and CDR2 is SMNVEV in the germline V gene (reference sequence). The CDR3 spans 14 residues. Here the CDR3 DNA reads TGTGCCAGCAGTGGCTACGGCGTTCCGGGCGAGCAGTACTTC. Protein: CASSGYGVPGEQYF.

The rearrangement joins TRBV3-1 to TRBJ1-5; TRBD1 agrees at 9 bases. Looked up from germline, CDR1 is LGHDT and CDR2 is YNNKEL (reference sequence). The CDR3 is made up of 14 amino acids. J was trimmed by 7 bases and V by 5 bases; bases with no gene match: 6. Here the CDR3 DNA reads TGTGCCAGCAGCTGGACAGGGGTTGGACAGCCCCAGCATTTT. This encodes CASSWTGVGQPQHF.

This chain links TRBV9 with TRBJ1-5; D is perhaps TRBD1 (5 bases). This CDR3 has 14 residues. The V and J ends lost 4 bases and 3 bases respectively, with 11 bases between them. Germline V gene lookup returns CDR1 SGDLS and CDR2 YYNGEE. CDR3 bases: TGTGCCAGCAGCACGGGGGATACCAATCAGCCCCAGCATTTT. Translated: CASSTGDTNQPQHF.